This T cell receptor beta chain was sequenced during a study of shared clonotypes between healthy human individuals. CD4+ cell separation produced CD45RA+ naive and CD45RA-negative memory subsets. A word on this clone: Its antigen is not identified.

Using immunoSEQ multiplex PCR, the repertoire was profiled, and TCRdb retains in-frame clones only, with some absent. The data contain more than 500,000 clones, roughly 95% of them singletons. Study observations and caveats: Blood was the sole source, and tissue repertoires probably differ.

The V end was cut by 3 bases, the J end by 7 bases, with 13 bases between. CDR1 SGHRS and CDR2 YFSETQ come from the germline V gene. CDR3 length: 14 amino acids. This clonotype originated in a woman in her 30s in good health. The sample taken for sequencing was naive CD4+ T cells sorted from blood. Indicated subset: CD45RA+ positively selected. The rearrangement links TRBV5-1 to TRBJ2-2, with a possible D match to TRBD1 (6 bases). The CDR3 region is CASSSDRPVGELFF. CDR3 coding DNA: TGCGCCAGCAGCTCAGACAGGCCCGTCGGGGAGCTGTTTTTT. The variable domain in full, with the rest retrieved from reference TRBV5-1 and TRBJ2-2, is KAGVTQTPRYLIKTRGQQVTLSCSPISGHRSVSWYQQTPGQGLQFLFEYFSETQRNKGNFPGRFSGRQFSNSRSEMNVSTLELGDSALYLCASSSDRPVGELFFGEGSRLTVL.